The clone carrying this T cell receptor beta chain was observed many times. Its matching antigen is unknown. The DNA ends 3 residues before the CDR3 does, and the rest of the CDR3 is filled in from the germline J gene. TCRdb's table, derived via immunoSEQ multiplex PCR, lists solely in-frame clones and lacks some. This repertoire holds roughly 60,000 clones, and none appear only once. CDR1 SNHLY and CDR2 FYNNEI come from the germline V gene. There are 16 residues in the CDR3. V lost 3 bases to trimming and J lost 3 bases, with 18 bases between them. This record comes from a study of T cell clonality in common variable immunodeficiency. Study outcomes and limitations: Links between repertoire features and CVID complications were heterogeneity-limited. In common variable immunodeficiency, TCR beta chains reportedly carried fewer deletions and N-nucleotide insertions. Compared with healthy controls, CVID subjects showed increased TCRbeta clonality, mostly in about a third.

Most patients and controls had Caucasian heritage. Sequences were obtained from peripheral blood mononuclear cells. V and J are TRBV2 and TRBJ2-7, with D tentatively TRBD2 (6 bases). The receptor was isolated from a person aged 18 to 70 in good health. The CDR3 bases that were read are TGTGCCAGCAGTGATAAAACCCCCACCGGGGGCTACGAG. Encoded protein: CASSDKTPTGGYE. The entire CDR3 is CASSDKTPTGGYEQYF.